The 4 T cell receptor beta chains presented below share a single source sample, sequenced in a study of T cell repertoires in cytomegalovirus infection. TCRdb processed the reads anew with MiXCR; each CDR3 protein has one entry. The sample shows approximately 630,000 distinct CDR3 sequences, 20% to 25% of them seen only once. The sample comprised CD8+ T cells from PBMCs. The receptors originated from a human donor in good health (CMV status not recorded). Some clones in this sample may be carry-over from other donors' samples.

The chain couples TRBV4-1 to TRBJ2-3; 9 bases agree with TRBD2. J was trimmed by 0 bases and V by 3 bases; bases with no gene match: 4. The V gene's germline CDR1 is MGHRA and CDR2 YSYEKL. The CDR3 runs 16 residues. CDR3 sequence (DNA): TGCGCCAGCAGCCATCCTAGCGGGGCTAGCACAGATACGCAGTATTTT. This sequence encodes CASSHPSGASTDTQYF.

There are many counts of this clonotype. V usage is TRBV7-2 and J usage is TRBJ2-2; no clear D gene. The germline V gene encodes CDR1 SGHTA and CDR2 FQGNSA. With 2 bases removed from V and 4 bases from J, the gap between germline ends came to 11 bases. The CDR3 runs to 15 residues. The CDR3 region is CASSLPRTGTGELFF. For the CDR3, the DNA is TGTGCCAGCAGCTTACCCCGGACCGGCACCGGGGAGCTGTTTTTT.

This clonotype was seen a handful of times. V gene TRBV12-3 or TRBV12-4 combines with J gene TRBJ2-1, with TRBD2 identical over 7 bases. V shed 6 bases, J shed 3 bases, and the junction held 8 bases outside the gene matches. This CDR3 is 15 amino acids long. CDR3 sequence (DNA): TGTGCCAGCAGGCCCACAGCGGGGTTCTACAATGAGCAGTTCTTC. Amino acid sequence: CASRPTAGFYNEQFF.

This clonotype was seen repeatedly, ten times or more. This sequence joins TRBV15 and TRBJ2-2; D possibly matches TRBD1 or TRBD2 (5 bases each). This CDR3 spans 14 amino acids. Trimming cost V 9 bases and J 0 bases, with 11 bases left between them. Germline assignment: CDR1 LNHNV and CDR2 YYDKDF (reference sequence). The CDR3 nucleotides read TGTGCCACTCTAGGGACCGCGAACACCGGGGAGCTGTTTTTT. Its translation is CATLGTANTGELFF.